This T cell receptor (beta chain) appears in the sequencing data of a study of blood T cell repertoires in COVID-19. Overall study context: Material from acute and convalescent COVID-19 was sourced from the United States, Italy and Spain.

Membership in each cohort depended on participant-reported clinical history. Using immunoSEQ multiplex PCR, the repertoire was profiled, and TCRdb retains in-frame clones only, with some absent. Here the sample spans roughly 250,000 clones, approximately 88% being singletons. Specimen: PBMCs or T cells enriched from blood (not recorded which). This TCR derives from a woman under 40 with acute COVID-19.

DNA of the CDR3: TGTGCCAGCAGCCAAGCGGTCCATGAGCAGTTCTTC. Residues: CASSQAVHEQFF. V and J are TRBV14 and TRBJ2-1; D ambiguous. V was clipped by 1 base and J by 8 bases, with 6 bases between them. CDR3 size: 12 residues. CDR1 and CDR2 from the germline V gene are SGHDN and FVKESK.